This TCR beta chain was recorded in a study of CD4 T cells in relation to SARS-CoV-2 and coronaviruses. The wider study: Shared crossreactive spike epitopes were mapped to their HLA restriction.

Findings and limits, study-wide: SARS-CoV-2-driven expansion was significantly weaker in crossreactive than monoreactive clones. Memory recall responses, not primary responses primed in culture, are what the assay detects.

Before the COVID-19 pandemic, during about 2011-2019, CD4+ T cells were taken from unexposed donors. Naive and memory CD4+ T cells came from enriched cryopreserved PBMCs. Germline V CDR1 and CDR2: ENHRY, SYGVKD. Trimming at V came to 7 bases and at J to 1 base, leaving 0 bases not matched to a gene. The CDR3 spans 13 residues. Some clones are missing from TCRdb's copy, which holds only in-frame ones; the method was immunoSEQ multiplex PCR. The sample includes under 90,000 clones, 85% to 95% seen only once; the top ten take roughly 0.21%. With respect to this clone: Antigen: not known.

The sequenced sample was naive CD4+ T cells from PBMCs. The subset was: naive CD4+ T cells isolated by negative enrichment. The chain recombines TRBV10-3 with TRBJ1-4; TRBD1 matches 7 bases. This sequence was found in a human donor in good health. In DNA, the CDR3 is TGTGCCATCACAGGGGGAACTAATGAAAAACTGTTTTTT. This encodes CAITGGTNEKLFF.